This TCR beta chain is from a study of T cell responses to AZD1222 COVID-19 vaccine. The CDR3 has 11 amino acids. The ends were cut back, 0 bases at V and 9 bases at J, with 6 bases in the middle. Germline CDR1 and CDR2: DFQATT and SNEGSKA (reference sequence). This table comes from immunoSEQ multiplex PCR, and its TCRdb copy is limited to in-frame clones, with some not included. The sample includes about 140,000 clones, about 89% of them seen just once. Whole-study findings and limits: In a largely white British group with more females than males, clonal diversity was possibly underestimated. Close to half of spike-specific TCRs reportedly recognize unmutated variant regions.

Concerning this clone itself: No antigen is known for it.

Material: peripheral blood, obtained on day 0 of AZD1222 vaccination. The sequence was obtained from an adult in good health. The rearrangement uses TRBV20-1 and TRBJ2-1, with D perhaps TRBD2 (5 bases). The CDR3 reads CSARDAGEQFF. DNA of the CDR3: TGCAGTGCTAGAGATGCGGGTGAGCAGTTCTTC.